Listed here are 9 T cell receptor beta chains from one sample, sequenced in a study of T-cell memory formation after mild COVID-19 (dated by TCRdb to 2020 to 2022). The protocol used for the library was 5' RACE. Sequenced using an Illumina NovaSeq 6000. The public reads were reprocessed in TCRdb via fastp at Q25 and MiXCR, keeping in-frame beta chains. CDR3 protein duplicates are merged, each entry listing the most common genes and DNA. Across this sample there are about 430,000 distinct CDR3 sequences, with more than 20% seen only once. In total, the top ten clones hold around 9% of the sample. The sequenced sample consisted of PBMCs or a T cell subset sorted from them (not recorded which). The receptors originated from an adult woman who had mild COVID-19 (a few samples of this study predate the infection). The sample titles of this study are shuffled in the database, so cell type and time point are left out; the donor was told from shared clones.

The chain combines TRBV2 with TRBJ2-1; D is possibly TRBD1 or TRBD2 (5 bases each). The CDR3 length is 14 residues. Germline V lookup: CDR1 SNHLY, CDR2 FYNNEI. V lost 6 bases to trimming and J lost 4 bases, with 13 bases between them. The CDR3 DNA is TGTGCCAGCAGGGACCGGGACCCTTACAATGAGCAGTTCTTC. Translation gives CASRDRDPYNEQFF.

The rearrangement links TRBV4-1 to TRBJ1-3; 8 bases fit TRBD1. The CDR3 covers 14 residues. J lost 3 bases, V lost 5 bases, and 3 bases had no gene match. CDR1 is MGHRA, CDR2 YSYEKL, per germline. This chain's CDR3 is CASSNDRGGNTIYF. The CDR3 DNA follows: TGCGCCAGCAGCAACGACAGGGGTGGAAACACCATATATTTT.

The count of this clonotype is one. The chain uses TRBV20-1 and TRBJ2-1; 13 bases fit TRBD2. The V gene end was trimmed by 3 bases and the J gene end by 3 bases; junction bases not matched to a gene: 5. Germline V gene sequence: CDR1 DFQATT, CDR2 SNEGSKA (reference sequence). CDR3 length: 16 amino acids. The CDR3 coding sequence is TGCAGTGCTAGTGGACTAGCGGGAGACGTCTACAATGAGCAGTTCTTC. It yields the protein CSASGLAGDVYNEQFF.

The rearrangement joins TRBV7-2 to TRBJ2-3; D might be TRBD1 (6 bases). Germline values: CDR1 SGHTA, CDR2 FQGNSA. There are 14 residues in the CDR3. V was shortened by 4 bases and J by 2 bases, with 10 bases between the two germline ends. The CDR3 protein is CASSSMGATDTQYF. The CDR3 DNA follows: TGTGCCAGCAGCTCCATGGGGGCCACAGATACGCAGTATTTT.

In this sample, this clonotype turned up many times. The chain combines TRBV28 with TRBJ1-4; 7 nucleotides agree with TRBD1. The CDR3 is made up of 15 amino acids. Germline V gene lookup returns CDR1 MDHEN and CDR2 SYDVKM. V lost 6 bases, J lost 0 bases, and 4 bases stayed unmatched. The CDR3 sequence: CASRGTAATNEKLFF. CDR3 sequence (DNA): TGTGCCAGCAGGGGGACAGCGGCAACTAATGAAAAACTGTTTTTT.

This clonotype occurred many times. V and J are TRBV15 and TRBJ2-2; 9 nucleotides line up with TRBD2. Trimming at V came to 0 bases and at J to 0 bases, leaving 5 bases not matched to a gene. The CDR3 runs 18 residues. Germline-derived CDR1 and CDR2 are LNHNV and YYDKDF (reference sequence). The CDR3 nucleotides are TGTGCCACCAGCAGAGATCAAGCGGGGGGCCCGAACACCGGGGAGCTGTTTTTT. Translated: CATSRDQAGGPNTGELFF.

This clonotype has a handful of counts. As DNA, the CDR3 is TGTGCCAGCAGCCTTAGGGGAAACTCTGGAAACACCATATATTTT. Protein product: CASSLRGNSGNTIYF. The rearrangement joins TRBV12-3 or TRBV12-4 to TRBJ1-3; D might be TRBD1 (5 bases). V dropped 6 bases and J dropped 0 bases, with 12 bases sitting between them. The CDR3 runs to 15 residues.

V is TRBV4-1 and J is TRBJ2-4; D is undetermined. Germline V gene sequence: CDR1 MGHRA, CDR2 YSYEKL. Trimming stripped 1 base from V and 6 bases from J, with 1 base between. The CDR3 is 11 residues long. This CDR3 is CASSQGNIQYF. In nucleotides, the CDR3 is TGCGCCAGCAGCCAAGGAAACATTCAGTACTTC.

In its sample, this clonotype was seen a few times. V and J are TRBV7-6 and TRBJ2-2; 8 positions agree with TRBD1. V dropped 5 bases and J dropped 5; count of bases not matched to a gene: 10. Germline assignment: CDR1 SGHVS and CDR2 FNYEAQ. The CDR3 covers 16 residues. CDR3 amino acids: CASSPQAQGGTGELFF. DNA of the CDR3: TGTGCCAGCAGCCCCCAGGCACAGGGGGGTACCGGGGAGCTGTTTTTT. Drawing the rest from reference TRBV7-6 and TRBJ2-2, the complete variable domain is GAGVSQSPRYKVTKRGQDVALRCDPISGHVSLYWYRQALGQGPEFLTYFNYEAQQDKSGLPNDRFSAERPEGSISTLTIQRTEQRDSAMYRCASSPQAQGGTGELFFGEGSRLTVL.